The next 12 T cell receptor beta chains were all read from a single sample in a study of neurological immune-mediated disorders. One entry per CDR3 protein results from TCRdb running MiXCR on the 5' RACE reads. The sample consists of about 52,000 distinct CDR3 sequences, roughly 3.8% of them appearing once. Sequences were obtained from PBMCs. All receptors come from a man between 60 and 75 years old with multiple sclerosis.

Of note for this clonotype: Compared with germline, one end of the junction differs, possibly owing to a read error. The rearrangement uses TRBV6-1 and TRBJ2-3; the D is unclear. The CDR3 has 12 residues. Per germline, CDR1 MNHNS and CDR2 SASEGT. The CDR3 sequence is CDSSIVGDTQYF. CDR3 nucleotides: TGTGACAGCAGCATAGTGGGGGATACGCAGTATTTT.

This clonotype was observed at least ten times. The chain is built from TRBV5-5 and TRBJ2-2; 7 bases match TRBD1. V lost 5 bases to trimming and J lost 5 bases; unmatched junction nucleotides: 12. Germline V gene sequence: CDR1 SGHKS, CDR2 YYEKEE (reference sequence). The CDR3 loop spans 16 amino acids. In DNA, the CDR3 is TGTGCCAGCAGGACGACAGGGAATCGTAAGACCGGGGAGCTGTTTTTT. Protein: CASRTTGNRKTGELFF.

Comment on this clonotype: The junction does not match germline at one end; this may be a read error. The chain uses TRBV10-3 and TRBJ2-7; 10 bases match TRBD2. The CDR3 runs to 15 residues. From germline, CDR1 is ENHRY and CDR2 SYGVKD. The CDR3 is CVISTPSGRSEEQYF. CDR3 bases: TGTGTCATCAGTACCCCTAGCGGGAGAAGCGAAGAGCAGTACTTC.

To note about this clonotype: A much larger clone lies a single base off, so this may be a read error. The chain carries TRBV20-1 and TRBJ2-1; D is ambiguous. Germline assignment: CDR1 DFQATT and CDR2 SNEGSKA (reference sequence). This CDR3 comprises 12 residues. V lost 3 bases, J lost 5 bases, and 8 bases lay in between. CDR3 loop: CSASTSHNEQFF. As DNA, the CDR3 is TGCAGTGCTAGTACCTCACACAATGAGCAGTTCTTC.

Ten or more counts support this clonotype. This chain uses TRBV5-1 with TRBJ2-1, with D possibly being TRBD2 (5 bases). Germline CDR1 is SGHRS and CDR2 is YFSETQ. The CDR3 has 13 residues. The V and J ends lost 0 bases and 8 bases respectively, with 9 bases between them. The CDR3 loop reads CASSLGEMDEQFF. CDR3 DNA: TGCGCCAGCAGCTTGGGGGAGATGGATGAGCAGTTCTTC.

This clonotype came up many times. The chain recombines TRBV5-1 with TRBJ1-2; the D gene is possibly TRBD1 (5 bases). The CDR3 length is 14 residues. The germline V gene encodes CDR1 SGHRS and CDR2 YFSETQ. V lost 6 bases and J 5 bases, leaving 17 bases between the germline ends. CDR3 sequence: CASTTGTQGYGYTF. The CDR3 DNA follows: TGCGCCAGCACCACCGGGACCCAGGGATATGGCTACACCTTC.

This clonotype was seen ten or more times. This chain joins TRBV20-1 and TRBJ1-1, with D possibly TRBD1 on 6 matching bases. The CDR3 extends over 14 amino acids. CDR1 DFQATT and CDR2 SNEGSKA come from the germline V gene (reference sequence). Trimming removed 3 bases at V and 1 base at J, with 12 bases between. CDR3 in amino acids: CSASRDIPNTEAFF. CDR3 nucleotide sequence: TGCAGTGCTAGTCGGGACATCCCGAACACTGAAGCTTTCTTT.

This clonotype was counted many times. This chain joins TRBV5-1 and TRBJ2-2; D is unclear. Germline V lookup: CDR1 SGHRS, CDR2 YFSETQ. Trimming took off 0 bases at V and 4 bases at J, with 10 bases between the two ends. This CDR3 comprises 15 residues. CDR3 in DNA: TGCGCCAGCAGCTTGGACGGCGTTGGCACCGGGGAGCTGTTTTTT. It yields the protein CASSLDGVGTGELFF.

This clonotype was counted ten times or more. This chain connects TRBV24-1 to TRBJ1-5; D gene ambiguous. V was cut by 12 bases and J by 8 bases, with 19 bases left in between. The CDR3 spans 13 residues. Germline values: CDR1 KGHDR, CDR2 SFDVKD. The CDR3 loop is CAPHRRSMKPQHF. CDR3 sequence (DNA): TGTGCCCCCCACCGGCGTTCTATGAAGCCCCAGCATTTT.

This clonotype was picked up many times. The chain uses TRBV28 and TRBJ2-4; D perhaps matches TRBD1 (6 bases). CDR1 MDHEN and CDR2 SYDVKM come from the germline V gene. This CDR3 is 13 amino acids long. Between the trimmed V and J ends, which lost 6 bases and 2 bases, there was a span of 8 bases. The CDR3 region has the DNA TGTGCCAGCAGACAGGGAACCAAAAACATTCAGTACTTC. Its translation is CASRQGTKNIQYF.

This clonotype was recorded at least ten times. The DNA of the CDR3 is TGTGCCACTTCCCTTTTAGCGGGAGGGCCGAATGAGCAGTTCTTC. It translates to CATSLLAGGPNEQFF. J is TRBJ2-1 and V is TRBV27, with 11 bases fitting TRBD2. The trim removed 10 bases at V and 7 bases at J, leaving 12 bases unmatched. This CDR3 region has 15 residues. Germline V gene lookup returns CDR1 MNHEY and CDR2 SMNVEV (reference sequence).

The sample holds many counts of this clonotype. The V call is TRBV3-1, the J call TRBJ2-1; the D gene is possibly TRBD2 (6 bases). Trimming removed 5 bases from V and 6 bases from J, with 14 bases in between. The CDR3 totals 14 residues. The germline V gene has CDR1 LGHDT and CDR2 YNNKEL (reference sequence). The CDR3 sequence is CASSTSLAANEQFF. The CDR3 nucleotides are TGTGCCAGCAGCACAAGTTTAGCGGCCAATGAGCAGTTCTTC.